This T cell receptor beta chain was documented in a study of T cells in Graves' hyperthyroidism and ophthalmopathy. Study in general: Specimen type is peripheral blood, collected at initial diagnosis prior to any treatment.

The sample holds many counts of this clonotype. Its cognate antigen is unknown. Trimming took 0 bases from V and 5 from J, leaving 13 bases between them. CDR1 is MNHEY and CDR2 is SMNVEV in the germline V gene (reference sequence). CDR3 length: 15 residues. No ophthalmopathy progression within 18 months constituted stable Graves' hyperthyroidism. Overall study results and limits: Appearing also in blood were most of the thyroid clonotypes expanded above 0.001. The model anticipated ophthalmopathy a median about six months pre-onset.

TCR beta CDR3 regions were amplified from RNA transcripts. Researchers ran a first-round RT-PCR on the TCR CDR3 using the HTBI primer set. TCRdb ran MiXCR on the multiplex PCR reads and lists one entry per CDR3 protein. The repertoire holds under 550,000 distinct CDR3 sequences, with roughly 13% as singletons. The sequence was collected from a woman aged 18-29 years with Graves' hyperthyroidism. The sample taken for sequencing was blood. The chain is built from TRBV27 and TRBJ2-5, with D possibly being TRBD2 (6 bases). CDR3 in DNA: TGTGCCAGCAGTTTATCGCTAGGAGGGTTGGAGACCCAGTACTTC. Protein product: CASSLSLGGLETQYF.